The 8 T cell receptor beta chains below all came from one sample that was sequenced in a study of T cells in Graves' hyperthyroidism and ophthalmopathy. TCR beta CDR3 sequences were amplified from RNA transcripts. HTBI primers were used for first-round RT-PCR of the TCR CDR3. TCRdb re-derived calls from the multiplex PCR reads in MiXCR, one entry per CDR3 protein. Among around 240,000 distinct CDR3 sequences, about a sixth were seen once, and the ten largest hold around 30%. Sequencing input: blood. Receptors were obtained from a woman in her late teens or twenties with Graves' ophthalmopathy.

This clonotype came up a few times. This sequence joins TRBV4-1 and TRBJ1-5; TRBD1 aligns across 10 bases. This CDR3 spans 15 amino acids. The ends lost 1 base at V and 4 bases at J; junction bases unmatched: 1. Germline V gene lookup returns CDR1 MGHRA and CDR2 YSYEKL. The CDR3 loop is CASSQGQGANQPQHF. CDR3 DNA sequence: TGCGCCAGCAGCCAAGGACAGGGGGCGAATCAGCCCCAGCATTTT.

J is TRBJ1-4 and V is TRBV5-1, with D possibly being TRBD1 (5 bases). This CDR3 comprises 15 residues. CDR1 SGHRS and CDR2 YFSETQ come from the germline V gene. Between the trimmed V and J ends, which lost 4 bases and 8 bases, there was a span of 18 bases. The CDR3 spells CASSGGTSGREKLFF. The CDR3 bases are TGCGCCAGCAGCGGGGGGACCTCAGGTCGAGAAAAACTGTTTTTT. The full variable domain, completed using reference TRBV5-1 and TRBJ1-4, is KAGVTQTPRYLIKTRGQQVTLSCSPISGHRSVSWYQQTPGQGLQFLFEYFSETQRNKGNFPGRFSGRQFSNSRSEMNVSTLELGDSALYLCASSGGTSGREKLFFGSGTQLSVL.

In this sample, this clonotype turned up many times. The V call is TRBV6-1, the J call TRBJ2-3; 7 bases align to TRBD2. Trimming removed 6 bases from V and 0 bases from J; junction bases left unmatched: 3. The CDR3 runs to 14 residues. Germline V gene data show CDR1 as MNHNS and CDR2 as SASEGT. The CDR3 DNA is TGTGCCAGCAGGACTAGCCCTAGCACAGATACGCAGTATTTT. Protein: CASRTSPSTDTQYF.

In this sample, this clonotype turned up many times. The CDR3 nucleotides read TGTGCCAGCAGTTCAAGGACAGGGGAAGCTTTCTTT. It translates to CASSSRTGEAFF. The J gene is TRBJ1-1, the V gene TRBV7-8; 8 nucleotides line up with TRBD1. The germline V gene has CDR1 SGHVS and CDR2 FQNEAQ. The CDR3 contains 12 residues. V lost 6 bases, J lost 8 bases, and 5 bases stayed unmatched.

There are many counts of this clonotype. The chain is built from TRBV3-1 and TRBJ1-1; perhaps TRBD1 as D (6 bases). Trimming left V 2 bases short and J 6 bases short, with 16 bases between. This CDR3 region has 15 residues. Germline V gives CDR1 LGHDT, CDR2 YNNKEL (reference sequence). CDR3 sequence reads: CASSQLGQPLAEAFF. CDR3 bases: TGTGCCAGCAGCCAACTCGGACAGCCCCTTGCTGAAGCTTTCTTT.

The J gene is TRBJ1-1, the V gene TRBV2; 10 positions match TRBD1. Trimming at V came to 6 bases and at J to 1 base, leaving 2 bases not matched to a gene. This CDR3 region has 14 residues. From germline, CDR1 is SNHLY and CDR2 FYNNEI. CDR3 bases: TGTGCCAGCAGGCGGGACAGGGGGAACACTGAAGCTTTCTTT. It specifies CASRRDRGNTEAFF.

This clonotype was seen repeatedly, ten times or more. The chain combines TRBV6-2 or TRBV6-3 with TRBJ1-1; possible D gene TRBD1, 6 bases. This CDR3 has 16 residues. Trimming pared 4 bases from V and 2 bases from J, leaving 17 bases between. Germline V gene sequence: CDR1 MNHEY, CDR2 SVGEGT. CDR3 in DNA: TGTGCCAGCAGTTTGGGACACAATCACCCCAACACTGAAGCTTTCTTT. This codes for CASSLGHNHPNTEAFF.

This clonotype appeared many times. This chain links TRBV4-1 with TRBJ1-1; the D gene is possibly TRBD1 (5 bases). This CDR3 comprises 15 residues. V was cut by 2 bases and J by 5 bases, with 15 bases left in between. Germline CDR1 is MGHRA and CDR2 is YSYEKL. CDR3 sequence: CASSQPTAKGTEAFF. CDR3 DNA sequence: TGCGCCAGCAGCCAACCGACAGCCAAGGGGACTGAAGCTTTCTTT.